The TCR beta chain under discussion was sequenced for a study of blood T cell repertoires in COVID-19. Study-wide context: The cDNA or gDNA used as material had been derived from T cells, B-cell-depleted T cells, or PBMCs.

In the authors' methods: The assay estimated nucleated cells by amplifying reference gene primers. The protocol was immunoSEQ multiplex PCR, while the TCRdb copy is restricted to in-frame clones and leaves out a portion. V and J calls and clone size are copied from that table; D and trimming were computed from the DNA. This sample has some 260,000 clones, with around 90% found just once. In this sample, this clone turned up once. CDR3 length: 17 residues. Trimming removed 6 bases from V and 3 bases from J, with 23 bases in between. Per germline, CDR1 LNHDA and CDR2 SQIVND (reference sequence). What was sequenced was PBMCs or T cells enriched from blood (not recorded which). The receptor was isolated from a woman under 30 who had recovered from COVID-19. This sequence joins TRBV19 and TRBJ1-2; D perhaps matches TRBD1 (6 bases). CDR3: CASSLTTGTSGYYGYTF. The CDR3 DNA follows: TGTGCCAGTAGCCTCACAACAGGGACATCTGGGTACTATGGCTACACCTTC. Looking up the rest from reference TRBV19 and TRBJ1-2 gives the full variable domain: DGGITQSPKYLFRKEGQNVTLSCEQNLNHDAMYWYRQDPGQGLRLIYYSQIVNDFQKGDIAEGYSVSREKKESFPLTVTSAQKNPTAFYLCASSLTTGTSGYYGYTFGSGTRLTVV.